One and the same sample provided the 15 T cell receptor beta chains below, sequenced in a study of T-cell reconstitution after alpha-beta-depleted transplantation in children listed by TCRdb under 2016. The protocol used for the library was PCR. The reads were generated on an Illumina HiSeq 2500. Molecular barcoding was employed in the preparation of TCR libraries, with unique molecular identifiers being used to normalize TCRbeta repertoire quantification. TCRdb took the public reads, trimmed them with fastp at Q25, ran MiXCR for clone calling and kept in-frame beta chains. Merged by CDR3 protein, the rows form single entries marked with the most common genes and DNA. This sample is represented by fewer than 400,000 distinct CDR3 sequences; roughly 25% of them were singletons. Approximately 11% of the sample rests with the top ten. The treatment or condition label corresponds to: allogeneic hematopoietic cell transplantation with graft depleted of TCRalphabeta T cells and CD19 B cells.

Sequenced material: PBMCs, mostly from graft donor cells, taken 180 days after TCRalphabeta/CD19-depleted stem cell transplant. Every receptor here comes from a male patient younger than 18 who had a stem cell transplant for acute lymphoblastic leukemia, so the T cells may come from the graft donor.

This clonotype was observed a few times. The chain couples TRBV27 to TRBJ2-1, with TRBD1 as a possible D gene (6 bases). This CDR3 is built from 13 residues. The germline V gene encodes CDR1 MNHEY and CDR2 SMNVEV (reference sequence). With 3 bases removed from V and 8 bases from J, the gap between germline ends came to 11 bases. CDR3 DNA sequence: TGTGCCAGCAGTTTTCACAGGGTCCATGAGCAGTTCTTC. Residues: CASSFHRVHEQFF.

The chain couples TRBV20-1 to TRBJ1-1, with a tentative D call TRBD1 (6 bases). CDR1 and CDR2 (germline): DFQATT, SNEGSKA (reference sequence). The CDR3 has 14 residues. V lost 1 base and J lost 6, with 15 bases in between. The CDR3 reads CSARGLTGPSEAFF. In DNA, the CDR3 is TGCAGTGCTAGAGGATTAACAGGGCCCTCTGAAGCTTTCTTT.

The chain links TRBV11-2 to TRBJ2-7, with a possible D match to TRBD2 (5 bases). The CDR3 consists of 14 residues. Germline values: CDR1 SGHAT, CDR2 FQNNGV. V was cut by 5 bases and J by 0 bases, with 11 bases left in between. In DNA, the CDR3 is TGTGCCAGCAGCACCGAGCGGAGCTCCTACGAGCAGTACTTC. Its translation: CASSTERSSYEQYF.

J is TRBJ1-2 and V is TRBV29-1; TRBD1 might be the D (5 bases). Germline assignment: CDR1 SQVTM and CDR2 ANQGSEA. With 0 bases removed from V and 1 base from J, the gap between germline ends came to 9 bases. CDR3 length equals 14 residues. The CDR3 protein is CSVEDPGSNYGYTF. CDR3 DNA: TGCAGCGTTGAAGATCCAGGGAGTAACTATGGCTACACCTTC. Based on the CDR3 plus reference TRBV29-1 and TRBJ1-2, the full variable domain is SAVISQKPSRDICQRGTSLTIQCQVDSQVTMMFWYRQQPGQSLTLIATANQGSEATYESGFVIDKFPISRPNLTFSTLTVSNMSPEDSSIYLCSVEDPGSNYGYTFGSGTRLTVV.

This clonotype was found a few times. The V gene is TRBV25-1, the J gene TRBJ2-1; D gene uncertain. Germline CDR1 is MGHDK and CDR2 is SYGVNS. This CDR3 region has 16 residues. Trimming removed 5 bases at V and 0 bases at J, with 14 bases between. CDR3: CASSSLQIGSYNEQFF. CDR3 DNA sequence: TGTGCCAGCAGTTCCCTTCAAATAGGCTCCTACAATGAGCAGTTCTTC.

The J gene is TRBJ2-5, the V gene TRBV7-8; maybe TRBD2 (5 bases). CDR1 is SGHVS, CDR2 FQNEAQ, per germline. Trimming stripped 4 bases from V and 2 bases from J, with 11 bases between. The CDR3 totals 14 residues. The CDR3 sequence: CASSSTSKQETQYF. The CDR3 nucleotides are TGTGCCAGCAGCTCTACTAGTAAGCAAGAGACCCAGTACTTC.

The chain couples TRBV29-1 to TRBJ1-1, with D possibly TRBD1 on 5 matching bases. V lost 5 bases and J 1 base, leaving 14 bases between the germline ends. The CDR3 sequence is 14 residues long. Looked up from germline, CDR1 is SQVTM and CDR2 is ANQGSEA. The CDR3 reads CSVRGLDRNTEAFF. The CDR3 region has the DNA TGCAGCGTTAGAGGCCTCGACAGGAACACTGAAGCTTTCTTT.

This clonotype was observed a few times. The chain couples TRBV5-1 to TRBJ2-7, with D perhaps assigned TRBD1 or TRBD2 (5 bases each). The length of the CDR3 is 15 residues. Looked up from germline, CDR1 is SGHRS and CDR2 is YFSETQ. Trimming took 2 bases from V and 7 from J, leaving 19 bases between them. The CDR3 sequence is CASSFDRDRSREQYF. For the CDR3, the DNA is TGCGCCAGCAGCTTCGATCGGGACCGCTCTCGGGAGCAGTACTTC.

The rearrangement links TRBV5-1 to TRBJ2-7; D is perhaps TRBD1 (6 bases). Trimming cost V 0 bases and J 2 bases, with 9 bases left between them. The length of the CDR3 is 14 residues. Germline V gene data show CDR1 as SGHRS and CDR2 as YFSETQ. The CDR3 DNA sequence: TGCGCCAGCAGCTTGGAACCAGGGGCCTACGAGCAGTACTTC. It is translated as CASSLEPGAYEQYF.

The V gene is TRBV7-3, the J gene TRBJ2-3, with 12 positions matching TRBD2. The CDR3 runs to 16 residues. CDR1 and CDR2 (germline): SGHTA, FQGTGA. The junction had 5 bases not matched to a gene; V was cut back by 5 bases and J by 2 bases. Here the CDR3 reads CASSPSGRASTDTQYF. CDR3 sequence (DNA): TGTGCCAGCAGCCCTAGCGGGAGGGCCTCCACAGATACGCAGTATTTT.

The chain has TRBV27 and TRBJ2-1, with D perhaps being TRBD1 or TRBD2 (5 bases each). V was cut by 8 bases and J by 11 bases, with 25 bases left in between. CDR1 and CDR2 from the germline V gene are MNHEY and SMNVEV (reference sequence). The length of the CDR3 is 15 residues. The DNA for the CDR3 is TGTGCCAGCCGCCCCTGGGACCCCCTTTGCGTTCAGCAGTTCTTC. It specifies CASRPWDPLCVQQFF.

V and J are TRBV29-1 and TRBJ1-2; 8 bases agree with TRBD1. The CDR3 extends over 13 amino acids. J lost 5 bases, V lost 5 bases, and 7 bases had no gene match. Germline V gives CDR1 SQVTM, CDR2 ANQGSEA. The CDR3 here is CSVPDRGFYGYTF. CDR3 coding DNA: TGCAGCGTTCCCGACAGGGGATTTTATGGCTACACCTTC. The full variable domain, in which reference TRBV29-1 and TRBJ1-2 provide the parts outside the CDR3, is SAVISQKPSRDICQRGTSLTIQCQVDSQVTMMFWYRQQPGQSLTLIATANQGSEATYESGFVIDKFPISRPNLTFSTLTVSNMSPEDSSIYLCSVPDRGFYGYTFGSGTRLTVV.

The chain recombines TRBV7-9 with TRBJ2-2; 8 nucleotides agree with TRBD1. Trimming cost V 1 base and J 1 base; bases outside gene matches: 2. CDR3 length: 16 residues. Germline values: CDR1 SEHNR, CDR2 FQNEAQ (reference sequence). CDR3 region: CASSLGDRRNTGELFF. CDR3 sequence (DNA): TGTGCCAGCAGCTTAGGGGACAGGAGGAACACCGGGGAGCTGTTTTTT.

The rearrangement links TRBV2 to TRBJ2-2, with D perhaps matching TRBD1 (5 bases). This CDR3 spans 17 amino acids. Germline loops: CDR1 SNHLY, CDR2 FYNNEI. Between the trimmed V and J ends, which lost 0 bases and 2 bases, there was a span of 13 bases. CDR3 sequence reads: CASSEAMGGANTGELFF. DNA for the CDR3: TGTGCCAGCAGTGAAGCCATGGGTGGGGCCAACACCGGGGAGCTGTTTTTT.

The rearrangement links TRBV20-1 to TRBJ1-2, with a possible D match to TRBD1 (5 bases). Trimming left V 0 bases short and J 4 bases short, with 15 bases between. This CDR3 contains 15 residues. From germline, CDR1 is DFQATT and CDR2 SNEGSKA (reference sequence). The CDR3 sequence is CSARDGQGRLYGYTF. CDR3 sequence (DNA): TGCAGTGCTAGAGATGGTCAGGGCAGGCTCTATGGCTACACCTTC.